This TCR beta chain was recovered during a study of blood T cell repertoires in COVID-19. Study-level background: Some COVID-19 samples were acute and others convalescent; all came from the United States, Italy and Spain. Sample material is recorded as cDNA or gDNA derived from T cells, B-cell-depleted T cells, or PBMCs.

In the source study's methods: Nucleated cell number was recorded as an estimate derived from reference gene primer amplification. Using immunoSEQ multiplex PCR, the repertoire was profiled, and TCRdb retains in-frame clones only, with some absent. V and J calls and clone size are as listed in that table; D and trimming were resolved from the DNA. The data show 200,000 to 300,000 clones, with 86% seen just once and around 10% held by the top ten. In germline, CDR1 is SQVTM, CDR2 ANQGSEA. There are 13 residues in the CDR3. V lost 3 bases and J lost 7; bases outside the gene matches: 8. The receptor's source is a man aged 35 to 55 who had recovered from COVID-19. The sequenced sample consisted of peripheral blood. The chain links TRBV29-1 to TRBJ2-7; 8 positions match TRBD1. The CDR3 loop is CSVEVGQAREQYF. In DNA form, the CDR3 reads TGCAGCGTTGAGGTGGGACAGGCTAGGGAGCAGTACTTC.